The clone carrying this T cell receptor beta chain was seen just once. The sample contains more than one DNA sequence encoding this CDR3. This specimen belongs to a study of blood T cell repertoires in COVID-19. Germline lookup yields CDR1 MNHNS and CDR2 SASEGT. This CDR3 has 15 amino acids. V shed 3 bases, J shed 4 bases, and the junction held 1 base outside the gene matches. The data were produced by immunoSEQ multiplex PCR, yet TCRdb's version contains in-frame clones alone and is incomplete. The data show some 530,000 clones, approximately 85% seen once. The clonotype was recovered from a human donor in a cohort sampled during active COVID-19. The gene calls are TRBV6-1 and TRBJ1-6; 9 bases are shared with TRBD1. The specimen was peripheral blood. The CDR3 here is CASSEGQGYNSPLHF. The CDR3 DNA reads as TGTGCCAGCAGTGAGGGACAGGGTTATAATTCACCCCTCCACTTT.